Listed below are T cell receptor beta chains from one sample, sequenced in a study of blood T cells in healthy people across ages. TCRdb re-derived calls from the 5' RACE reads in MiXCR, one entry per CDR3 protein. The repertoire has some 640,000 distinct CDR3 sequences, about 30% of them found once; the top ten carry around a sixth. The material sequenced was blood. The receptors derive from a woman at least 80 years old in good health. CDR3s include the opening cysteine and the closing phenylalanine or tryptophan.

j_gene | len | v_gene | CDR3aa
TRBJ2-5 | 18 | TRBV20-1 | CSARVFPSTGSRAETQYF
TRBJ2-3 | 14 | TRBV6-6 | CASSYDRSTDTQYF
TRBJ2-5 | 17 | TRBV7-6 | CASSLEASGGNNNEQYF
TRBJ2-2 | 15 | TRBV20-1 | CSALRVGVGTGELFF
TRBJ2-7 | 15 | TRBV18 | CASSPTEGVTYEQYF
NA | 13 | TRBV7-2 | CASSLFGEETQYF
TRBJ2-3 | 14 | TRBV6-1 | CASSRGGVTDTQYF
TRBJ1-5 | 13 | TRBV3-1 | CASSQGINQPQHF
TRBJ2-1 | 13 | TRBV29-1 | CSIEGPRSAEQFF
TRBJ2-5 | 13 | TRBV7-6 | CASSSPTQETQYF
TRBJ1-1 | 14 | TRBV5-1 | CASSLAPGYTEAFF
TRBJ2-7 | 14 | TRBV9 | CAGSPGTDSYEQYF
TRBJ1-5 | 17 | TRBV7-2 | CASSLVAVVLENQPQHF
TRBJ2-3 | 15 | TRBV2 | CASGKEHTNTDTRYF
TRBJ1-1 | 16 | TRBV5-1 | CASSLDREDMNTEAFF
TRBJ2-7 | 14 | TRBV30 | CAWSETGQSHEQYF
TRBJ1-1 | 14 | TRBV7-9 | CASRPAGLNTEAFF
TRBJ2-7 | 15 | TRBV20-1 | CSARNPSGSSYEQYF
TRBJ1-2 | 17 | TRBV6-6 | CASSYTGQGPGNYGYTF
TRBJ2-1 | 14 | TRBV20-1 | CRERAGGENNEQFF
TRBJ2-1 | 15 | TRBV12-3/TRBV12-4 | CASGSGGLAYTEQFF
TRBJ1-1 | 15 | TRBV6-5 | CAGSYDGTPRTEAFF
TRBJ1-1 | 15 | TRBV5-1 | CASRSDNLISTEAFF
TRBJ2-1 | 13 | TRBV6-1 | CASSEGQGREQFF
TRBJ2-3 | 15 | TRBV18 | CASSFGTRGADTQYF
TRBJ2-3 | 14 | TRBV6-1 | CASSEGGGADTQYF
TRBJ2-7 | 11 | TRBV9 | CASGDIDEQYF
TRBJ2-5 | 15 | TRBV5-1 | CASSLDTGTQETQYF
TRBJ2-7 | 15 | TRBV6-2/TRBV6-3 | CASTRQTGSSYEQYF
TRBJ2-2 | 16 | TRBV20-1 | CSARDWTSGGAGELFF
TRBJ2-1 | 14 | TRBV2 | CASSAQRSYNEQFF
TRBJ1-2 | 14 | TRBV20-1 | CSALLGQTYYGYTF
TRBJ1-4 | 12 | TRBV15 | CATSGTNEKLFF
TRBJ2-3 | 15 | TRBV28 | CASSFYGGATDTQYF
TRBJ1-2 | 12 | TRBV20-1 | CSARSDNYGYTF
TRBJ2-7 | 12 | TRBV6-1 | CASNGDSYEQYF
TRBJ1-2 | 14 | TRBV5-4 | CASSSRQGAAGYTF
TRBJ2-3 | 16 | TRBV10-3 | CAISQTGTRGADTQYF
TRBJ1-1 | 14 | TRBV6-1 | CASKVDRRNTEAFF